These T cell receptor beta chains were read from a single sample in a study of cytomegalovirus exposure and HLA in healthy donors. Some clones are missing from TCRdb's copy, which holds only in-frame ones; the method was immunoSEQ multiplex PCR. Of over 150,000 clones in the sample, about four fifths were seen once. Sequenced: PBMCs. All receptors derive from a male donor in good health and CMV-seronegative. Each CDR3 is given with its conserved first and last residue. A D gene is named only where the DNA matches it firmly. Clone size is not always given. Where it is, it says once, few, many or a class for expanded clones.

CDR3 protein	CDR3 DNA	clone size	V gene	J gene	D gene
CASSGPRPSGFRGPTNYGYTF	TGTGCCAGTAGTGGGCCCCGCCCATCCGGGTTCAGGGGACCAACTAACTATGGCTACACCTTC	-	TRBV19	TRBJ1-2	-
CASSSLSYEQYF	TGTGCCAGCAGTTCCCTCTCCTACGAGCAGTACTTC	-	TRBV27	TRBJ2-7	-
CASSPPGGATYEQYF	TGTGCCAGCTCGCCCCCAGGCGGGGCGACCTACGAGCAGTACTTC	-	TRBV18	TRBJ2-7	-
CASSSSTGGTYEQYF	TGTGCCAGCAGTTCCTCGACAGGGGGGACCTACGAGCAGTACTTC	-	TRBV27	TRBJ2-7	TRBD1
CASSLSPGNYGYTF	TGTGCCAGCAGTTTATCGCCGGGTAACTATGGCTACACCTTC	-	TRBV27	TRBJ1-2	-
CASSQRSGGFSSYNEQFF	TGCGCCAGCAGCCAGCGAAGCGGGGGGTTTAGCTCCTACAATGAGCAGTTCTTC	-	TRBV4-3	TRBJ2-1	TRBD2
CAWSRGGSSYEQYF	TGTGCCTGGAGTCGGGGAGGGAGCTCCTACGAGCAGTACTTC	-	TRBV30	TRBJ2-7	TRBD2
CASGDSRALSYEQYF	TGTGCCAGCGGGGACTCCCGAGCACTATCCTACGAGCAGTACTTC	-	TRBV6-5	TRBJ2-7	-
CASSGAGNYGYTF	TGTGCCAGCAGTGGGGCTGGGAACTATGGCTACACCTTC	few	TRBV6-1	TRBJ1-2	-
CASSLTGNEQFF	TGTGCCAGCAGCCTAACAGGCAATGAGCAGTTCTTC	-	TRBV5-4	TRBJ2-1	-
CASSEARREAYTDTQYF	TGTGCCAGCAGTGAAGCACGACGGGAGGCATACACAGATACGCAGTATTTT	-	TRBV6-1	TRBJ2-3	TRBD2
CASGLVQGFPAPGFGYTF	TGTGCTAGTGGTTTGGTACAAGGTTTTCCCGCGCCGGGTTTTGGCTACACCTTC	-	TRBV12-5	TRBJ1-2	-
CASTGLAGGISTDTQYF	TGTGCCAGCACTGGACTAGCGGGAGGGATTAGCACAGATACGCAGTATTTT	once	TRBV28	TRBJ2-3	TRBD2
CASSQDDRLSGNTIYF	TGCGCCAGCAGCCAAGATGACAGGCTCTCTGGAAACACCATATATTTT	-	TRBV4-1	TRBJ1-3	-
CASSLWGRGGEQYF	TGTGCCAGCAGTTTATGGGGAAGGGGTGGAGAGCAGTACTTC	once	TRBV28	TRBJ2-7	-
CASKIAGDTQYF	TGTGCCAGCAAAATAGCGGGAGATACGCAGTATTTT	-	TRBV28	TRBJ2-3	TRBD2
CASSPQAQSVPLEQYF	TGTGCCAGCTCACCACAAGCACAGTCAGTTCCTCTCGAGCAGTACTTC	-	TRBV18	TRBJ2-7	-
CASSHDRGYEQYF	TGTGCCAGCAGCCACGACAGGGGCTACGAGCAGTACTTC	-	TRBV7-7	TRBJ2-7	TRBD1
CASREDYYGYTF	TGTGCCAGCAGGGAGGACTATTATGGCTACACCTTC	once	TRBV6-1	TRBJ1-2	-
CASSVILETQYF	TGTGCCAGCAGCGTTATACTAGAGACCCAGTACTTC	-	TRBV7-6	TRBJ2-5	-
CAISVASYGEQYF	TGTGCCATCAGTGTAGCGAGTTACGGCGAGCAGTACTTC	-	TRBV10-3	TRBJ2-7	-
CASSNLYGYTF	TGCGCCAGCAGCAACCTCTACGGCTACACCTTC	-	TRBV5-1	TRBJ1-2	-
CASSPLAADTQYF	TGTGCCAGCTCACCGCTAGCGGCAGATACGCAGTATTTT	-	TRBV18	TRBJ2-3	TRBD2
CASTPAAGLRTEAFF	TGTGCCAGCACCCCAGCGGCGGGGTTGAGGACTGAAGCTTTCTTT	-	TRBV6-5	TRBJ1-1	-
CASSFNGWGEQYF	TGTGCCAGCAGTTTCAACGGGTGGGGAGAGCAGTACTTC	-	TRBV27	TRBJ2-5	-
CAWSTGQGFYNEQFF	TGTGCCTGGAGTACGGGACAGGGTTTCTACAATGAGCAGTTCTTC	few	TRBV30	TRBJ2-1	TRBD1
CASSPGLAPQETQYF	TGTGCCAGCAGCCCGGGACTAGCGCCCCAAGAGACCCAGTACTTC	-	TRBV6-6	TRBJ2-5	TRBD2
CASSYLGQLNYGYTF	TGTGCCAGCAGTTACCTGGGACAGCTTAACTATGGCTACACCTTC	-	TRBV28	TRBJ1-2	TRBD1
CASSLDGLAGNEQFF	TGCGCCAGCAGCTTGGATGGGCTAGCGGGAAATGAGCAGTTCTTC	-	TRBV5-1	TRBJ2-1	TRBD2
CASSEGSRPGLSGYGYTF	TGTGCCAGCAGCGAGGGGTCCCGGCCGGGACTGAGTGGCTATGGCTACACCTTC	-	TRBV9	TRBJ1-2	-
CASSYQGDQPQHF	TGCGCCAGCAGCTACCAGGGGGATCAGCCCCAGCATTTT	-	TRBV5-1	TRBJ1-5	TRBD1
CASSARDRGFTF	TGTGCCAGTAGTGCCCGGGACAGGGGTTTCACCTTC	-	TRBV19	TRBJ1-2	TRBD1
CSVEERGYGYTF	TGCAGCGTTGAAGAGAGAGGCTATGGCTACACCTTC	-	TRBV29-1	TRBJ1-2	-
CASRVPPDTQYF	TGTGCCAGCCGCGTTCCCCCAGATACGCAGTATTTT	-	TRBV2	TRBJ2-3	-
CASTRTGTNEKLFF	TGTGCCAGCACTAGGACAGGAACTAATGAAAAACTGTTTTTT	-	TRBV27	TRBJ1-4	TRBD1